Listed here are 11 T cell receptor beta chains from one sample, sequenced in a study of PD-L1 blockade in urothelial cancer. Time point in this sample: pretreatment peripheral blood. Produced via immunoSEQ multiplex PCR; TCRdb's table is partial and in-frame only. The repertoire holds tens of thousands of clones, with approximately 90% as singletons. The sample consisted of PBMCs, taken around atezolizumab (anti-PD-L1) treatment. The receptors shown here come from an older woman with urothelial cancer.

V and J are TRBV7-9 and TRBJ1-2; unclear D gene. The CDR3 extends over 15 amino acids. Germline values: CDR1 SEHNR, CDR2 FQNEAQ (reference sequence). The V end lost 4 bases, the J end lost 5 bases, and 17 bases lay between the germline ends. The CDR3 DNA sequence: TGTGCCAGCAGCTCCCTCGGGGTTACCCGTTATGGCTACACCTTC. Protein sequence: CASSSLGVTRYGYTF.

The V call is TRBV6-4, the J call TRBJ2-5; no definite D call. CDR3 length: 13 amino acids. V was shortened by 6 bases and J by 0 bases, with 8 bases between the two germline ends. Germline V gives CDR1 MRHNA, CDR2 SNTAGT. CDR3 amino acids: CASRPTYQETQYF. The CDR3 nucleotides are TGTGCCAGCAGACCGACTTACCAAGAGACCCAGTACTTC.

V is TRBV28 and J is TRBJ1-2, with unresolved D. V lost 6 bases to trimming and J lost 4 bases, with 21 bases between them. The CDR3 consists of 16 residues. The V gene's germline CDR1 is MDHEN and CDR2 SYDVKM. In DNA, the CDR3 is TGTGCCAGCAGAGAGAGGAGATATGACGGAAGCTATGGCTACACCTTC. Protein product: CASRERRYDGSYGYTF.

The chain joins TRBV27 to TRBJ2-3, with D possibly TRBD2 on 5 matching bases. The germline V gene has CDR1 MNHEY and CDR2 SMNVEV (reference sequence). V lost 5 bases and J lost 1, with 10 bases in between. The CDR3 has 14 amino acids. The CDR3 DNA follows: TGTGCCAGCAGTACAGCGGATGGCACAGATACGCAGTATTTT. This gives the protein CASSTADGTDTQYF.

V and J are TRBV29-1 and TRBJ2-4; maybe TRBD1 (5 bases). V was trimmed by 2 bases and J by 8 bases, leaving 13 bases between them. The germline V gene encodes CDR1 SQVTM and CDR2 ANQGSEA. The CDR3 is made up of 13 amino acids. The CDR3 spells CSVERGSGDIQYF. The CDR3 coding sequence is TGCAGCGTTGAAAGGGGTAGTGGGGACATTCAGTACTTC. Combining the CDR3 with reference TRBV29-1 and TRBJ2-4 gives the whole variable domain SAVISQKPSRDICQRGTSLTIQCQVDSQVTMMFWYRQQPGQSLTLIATANQGSEATYESGFVIDKFPISRPNLTFSTLTVSNMSPEDSSIYLCSVERGSGDIQYFGAGTRLSVL.

This clone appeared once. The V gene is TRBV10-2, the J gene TRBJ2-6; possibly TRBD2 for D (6 bases). The V end lost 8 bases, the J end lost 1 base, and 15 bases lay between the germline ends. Germline V lookup: CDR1 WSHSY, CDR2 SAAADI. The CDR3 sequence is 16 residues long. CDR3 nucleotides: TGCGCCAGCGGACGGAAAGCGGGTTCTGGGGCCAACGTCCTGACTTTC. This translates into CASGRKAGSGANVLTF.

The CDR3 nucleotides read TGTGCCAGCAGCCCGGTCGACGGAGCAACTAATGAAAAACTGTTTTTT. Its protein product is CASSPVDGATNEKLFF. The chain links TRBV28 to TRBJ1-4; D ambiguous. The CDR3 totals 16 residues. Trimming removed 6 bases from V and 0 bases from J, with 14 bases in between. CDR1 is MDHEN, CDR2 SYDVKM, per germline.

V usage is TRBV9 and J usage is TRBJ2-5; D might be TRBD1 (7 bases). V lost 2 bases to trimming and J lost 2 bases, with 13 bases between them. There are 15 residues in the CDR3. CDR1 SGDLS and CDR2 YYNGEE come from the germline V gene. The CDR3 loop reads CASSVEGAPQETQYF. CDR3 DNA sequence: TGTGCCAGCAGCGTGGAGGGGGCGCCGCAAGAGACCCAGTACTTC.

V is TRBV27 and J is TRBJ2-1; 11 nucleotides agree with TRBD1. CDR3 length: 17 amino acids. In germline, CDR1 is MNHEY, CDR2 SMNVEV (reference sequence). Trimming cost V 3 bases and J 5 bases; bases outside gene matches: 9. The CDR3 DNA reads as TGTGCCAGCAGTTTTCGCGTCGGGACAGGGGGGCACAATGAGCAGTTCTTC. Encoded protein: CASSFRVGTGGHNEQFF.

The gene calls are TRBV15 and TRBJ1-1; D is ambiguous. V was cut by 0 bases and J by 4 bases, with 18 bases left in between. Germline V gene sequence: CDR1 LNHNV, CDR2 YYDKDF (reference sequence). This CDR3 comprises 17 residues. CDR3 coding DNA: TGTGCCACCAGCAGAGATCCCGCACGCGTATTGAGCACTGAAGCTTTCTTT. Its translation: CATSRDPARVLSTEAFF.

The V gene is TRBV4-1, the J gene TRBJ2-1; 7 positions agree with TRBD2. This CDR3 comprises 17 residues. CDR1 MGHRA and CDR2 YSYEKL come from the germline V gene. With V trimmed by 0 bases and J by 0 bases, 5 bases remained unmatched. The CDR3 coding sequence is TGCGCCAGCAGCCAAGATGGAGGCGGGAGCTCCTACAATGAGCAGTTCTTC. This sequence encodes CASSQDGGGSSYNEQFF.